These 6 T cell receptor beta chains originate from one sample sequenced in a study of response to subunit inactivated influenza vaccine. Each CDR3 protein is one row after TCRdb ran MiXCR on the RT-PCR reads. Of about 520,000 distinct CDR3 sequences listed, about a tenth are singletons. Sequencing was performed on PBMCs from blood, taken 35 to 45 days after vaccination. The receptors were sampled from a man aged 50-59 years who received an inactivated influenza vaccine.

This clonotype turned up a few times. The V call is TRBV11-2, the J call TRBJ2-1; 11 nucleotides align to TRBD2. Germline trimming cut 6 bases from V and 0 bases from J; bases unmatched to any gene: 10. The CDR3 has 18 amino acids. Germline assignment: CDR1 SGHAT and CDR2 FQNNGV. The CDR3 bases are TGTGCCAGCAGTCCAGGACTAGCGGGTCTACCCTCCTACAATGAGCAGTTCTTC. Translated, it gives CASSPGLAGLPSYNEQFF.

In this sample, this clonotype turned up once. The chain carries TRBV29-1 and TRBJ2-1; TRBD2 aligns across 7 bases. CDR1 SQVTM and CDR2 ANQGSEA come from the germline V gene. The CDR3 runs to 17 residues. Trimming at V came to 1 base and at J to 2 bases, leaving 11 bases not matched to a gene. In DNA, the CDR3 is TGCAGCGTTGAAGCCTGGGGGGGTGAGGTTGCCTACAATGAGCAGTTCTTC. Translating it yields CSVEAWGGEVAYNEQFF.

This clonotype was found many times. The V and J genes are TRBV29-1 and TRBJ2-2, with unresolved D. The CDR3 totals 14 residues. Germline lookup yields CDR1 SQVTM and CDR2 ANQGSEA. Trimming removed 6 bases from V and 1 base from J, with 12 bases in between. The CDR3 loop is CSVDVSGNTGELFF. The CDR3 bases are TGCAGCGTCGACGTCTCCGGGAACACCGGGGAGCTGTTTTTT.

The J gene is TRBJ1-2, the V gene TRBV2; 9 bases are a match to TRBD1. The CDR3 runs to 15 residues. Germline V gene sequence: CDR1 SNHLY, CDR2 FYNNEI. Losses at the gene ends were 1 base for V and 7 bases for J; bases not matched to a gene: 7. CDR3 protein: CASSEVGQGFGGYTF. CDR3 coding DNA: TGTGCCAGCAGTGAAGTGGGACAGGGCTTCGGTGGCTACACCTTC.

This clonotype turned up a few times. This chain joins TRBV6-1 and TRBJ1-1, with D possibly being TRBD1 (6 bases). The CDR3 is 13 residues long. Per germline, CDR1 MNHNS and CDR2 SASEGT. The V and J ends lost 8 bases and 1 base respectively, with 11 bases between them. CDR3 coding DNA: TGTGCCAGCGGGGGACACCAGAACACTGAAGCTTTCTTT. Translated: CASGGHQNTEAFF.

V and J are TRBV11-2 and TRBJ2-7; 11 nucleotides line up with TRBD1. The CDR3 length is 18 residues. Losses at the gene ends were 1 base for V and 3 bases for J; bases not matched to a gene: 11. Germline CDR1 SGHAT, CDR2 FQNNGV. The CDR3 nucleotides read TGTGCCAGCAGCTTAGTTTCAGGGGACGGGACAGGGGGCTACGAGCAGTACTTC. It encodes CASSLVSGDGTGGYEQYF.